This T cell receptor beta chain was recovered during a study of cytomegalovirus exposure and HLA in healthy donors. Note on this clone: The antigen remains unidentified.

The PCR was carried out with 60 Vbeta primers and 13 Jbeta primers. The method was immunoSEQ multiplex PCR; TCRdb's version includes in-frame clones alone and lacks a portion of them. The sample has about 160,000 clones, approximately 80% seen once. Regarding the study as a whole: With further analysis later on, most CMV-associated TCR beta chains appeared HLA-restricted. Usually a TCR sequence was rare, but some public TCRs were found in many donors. In a later analysis, V- and J-gene trimming of beta chains associated with a DCLRE1C missense variant, replicated independently.

The sample comprised PBMCs. The receptor was isolated from a male donor in good health and CMV-seropositive.

CDR3 in DNA: TGTGCCAGCAGCCCCCGGTTTATTAGCCTCTCTGGGGCCAACGTCCTGACTTTC. It encodes CASSPRFISLSGANVLTF. The chain recombines TRBV9 with TRBJ2-6; D is unclear. Germline V lookup: CDR1 SGDLS, CDR2 YYNGEE. Trimming took 4 bases from V and 0 from J, leaving 17 bases between them. The CDR3 has 18 amino acids.